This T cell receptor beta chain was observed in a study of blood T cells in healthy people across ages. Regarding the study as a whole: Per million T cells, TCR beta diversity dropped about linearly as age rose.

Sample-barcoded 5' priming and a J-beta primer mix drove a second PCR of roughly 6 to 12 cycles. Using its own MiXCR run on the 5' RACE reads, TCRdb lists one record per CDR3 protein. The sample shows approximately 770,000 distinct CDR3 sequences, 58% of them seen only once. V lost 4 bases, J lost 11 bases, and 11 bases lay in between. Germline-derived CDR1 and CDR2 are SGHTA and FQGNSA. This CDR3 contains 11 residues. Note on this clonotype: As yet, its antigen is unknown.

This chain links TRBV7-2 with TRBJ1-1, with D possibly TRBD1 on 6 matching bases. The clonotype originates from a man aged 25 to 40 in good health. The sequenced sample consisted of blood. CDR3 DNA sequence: TGTGCCAGCAGCTCGAGGGGGGTGGCTTTCTTT. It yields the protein CASSSRGVAFF. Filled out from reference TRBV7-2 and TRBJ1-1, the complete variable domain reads GAGVSQSPSNKVTEKGKDVELRCDPISGHTALYWYRQSLGQGLEFLIYFQGNSAPDKSGLPSDRFSAERTGGSVSTLTIQRTQQEDSAVYLCASSSRGVAFFGQGTRLTVV.